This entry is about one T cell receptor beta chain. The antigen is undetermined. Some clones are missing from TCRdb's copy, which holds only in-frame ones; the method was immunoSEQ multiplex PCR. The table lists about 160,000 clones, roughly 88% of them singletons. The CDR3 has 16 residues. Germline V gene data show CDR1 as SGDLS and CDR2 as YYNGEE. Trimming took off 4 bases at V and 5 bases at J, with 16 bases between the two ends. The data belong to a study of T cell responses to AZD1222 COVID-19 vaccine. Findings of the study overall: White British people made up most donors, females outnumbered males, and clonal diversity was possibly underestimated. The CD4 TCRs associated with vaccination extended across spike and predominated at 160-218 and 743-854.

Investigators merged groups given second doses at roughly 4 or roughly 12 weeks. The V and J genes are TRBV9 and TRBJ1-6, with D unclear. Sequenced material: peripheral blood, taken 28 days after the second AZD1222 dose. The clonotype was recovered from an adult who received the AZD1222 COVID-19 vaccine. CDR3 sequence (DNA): TGTGCCAGCAGCCCCTTCCAGGTTCCCAATAATTCACCCCTCCACTTT. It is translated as CASSPFQVPNNSPLHF.